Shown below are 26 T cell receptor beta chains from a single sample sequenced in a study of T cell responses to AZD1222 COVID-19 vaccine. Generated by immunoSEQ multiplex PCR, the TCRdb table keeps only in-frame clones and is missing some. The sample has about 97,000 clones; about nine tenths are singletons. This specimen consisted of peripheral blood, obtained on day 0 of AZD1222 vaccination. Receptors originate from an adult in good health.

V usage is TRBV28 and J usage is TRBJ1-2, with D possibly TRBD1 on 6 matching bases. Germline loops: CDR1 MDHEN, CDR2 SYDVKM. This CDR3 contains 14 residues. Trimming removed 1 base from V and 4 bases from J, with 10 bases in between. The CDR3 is CASSLYGGVYGYTF. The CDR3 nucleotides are TGTGCCAGCAGTTTATATGGGGGCGTCTATGGCTACACCTTC.

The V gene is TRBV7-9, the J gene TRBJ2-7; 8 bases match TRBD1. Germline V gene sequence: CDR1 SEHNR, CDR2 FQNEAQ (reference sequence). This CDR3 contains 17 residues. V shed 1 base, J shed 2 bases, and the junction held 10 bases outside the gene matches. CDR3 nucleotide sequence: TGTGCCAGCAGCTTAGTCACCGACAGGGGCGATACCTACGAGCAGTACTTC. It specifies CASSLVTDRGDTYEQYF.

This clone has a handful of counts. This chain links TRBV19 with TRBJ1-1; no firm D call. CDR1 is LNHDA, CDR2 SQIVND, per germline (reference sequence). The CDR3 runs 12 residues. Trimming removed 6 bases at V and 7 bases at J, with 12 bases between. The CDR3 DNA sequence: TGTGCCAGTAGCCCCCAGTGGAGTGAAGCTTTCTTT. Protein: CASSPQWSEAFF.

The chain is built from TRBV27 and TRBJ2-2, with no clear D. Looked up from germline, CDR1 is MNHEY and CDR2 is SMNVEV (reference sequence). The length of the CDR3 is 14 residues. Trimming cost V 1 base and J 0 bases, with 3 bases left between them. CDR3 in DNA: TGTGCCAGCAGTTTATGGTCGAACACCGGGGAGCTGTTTTTT. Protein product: CASSLWSNTGELFF.

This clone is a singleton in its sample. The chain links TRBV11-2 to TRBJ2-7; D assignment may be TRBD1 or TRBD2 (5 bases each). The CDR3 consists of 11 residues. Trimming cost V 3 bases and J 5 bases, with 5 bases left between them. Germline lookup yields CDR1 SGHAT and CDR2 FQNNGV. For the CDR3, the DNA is TGTGCCAGCAGCTTGGGGGACGAGCAGTACTTC. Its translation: CASSLGDEQYF.

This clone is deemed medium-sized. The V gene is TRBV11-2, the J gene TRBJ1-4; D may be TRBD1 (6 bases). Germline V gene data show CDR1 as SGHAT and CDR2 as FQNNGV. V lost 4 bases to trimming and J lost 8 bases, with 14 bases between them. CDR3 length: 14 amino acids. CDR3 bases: TGTGCCAGCAGCTGGGCAGGGGCTAGCGAAAAACTGTTTTTT. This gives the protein CASSWAGASEKLFF. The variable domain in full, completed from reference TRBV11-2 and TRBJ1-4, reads EAGVAQSPRYKIIEKRQSVAFWCNPISGHATLYWYQQILGQGPKLLIQFQNNGVVDDSQLPKDRFSAERLKGVDSTLKIQPAKLEDSAVYLCASSWAGASEKLFFGSGTQLSVL.

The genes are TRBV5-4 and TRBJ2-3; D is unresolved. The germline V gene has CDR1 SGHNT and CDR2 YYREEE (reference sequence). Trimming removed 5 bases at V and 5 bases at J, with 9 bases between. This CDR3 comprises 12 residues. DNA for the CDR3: TGTGCCAGCAGACCCCCCGGAGATACGCAGTATTTT. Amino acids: CASRPPGDTQYF.

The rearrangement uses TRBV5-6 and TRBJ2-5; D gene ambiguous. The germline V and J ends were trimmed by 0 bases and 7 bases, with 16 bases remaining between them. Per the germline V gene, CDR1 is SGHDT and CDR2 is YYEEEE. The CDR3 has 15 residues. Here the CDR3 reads CASSLGSVGSSTQYF. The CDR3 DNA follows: TGTGCCAGCAGCTTGGGCTCCGTCGGTAGTTCGACCCAGTACTTC. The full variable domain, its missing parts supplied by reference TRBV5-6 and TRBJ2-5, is DAGVTQSPTHLIKTRGQQVTLRCSPKSGHDTVSWYQQALGQGPQFIFQYYEEEERQRGNFPDRFSGHQFPNYSSELNVNALLLGDSALYLCASSLGSVGSSTQYFGPGTRLLVL.

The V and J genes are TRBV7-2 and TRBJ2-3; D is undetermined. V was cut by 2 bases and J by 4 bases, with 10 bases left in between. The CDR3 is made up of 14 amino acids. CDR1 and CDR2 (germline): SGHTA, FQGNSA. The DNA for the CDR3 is TGTGCCAGCAGCTTACTCGGCAGGCCAGATACGCAGTATTTT. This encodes CASSLLGRPDTQYF. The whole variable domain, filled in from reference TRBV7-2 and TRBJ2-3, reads GAGVSQSPSNKVTEKGKDVELRCDPISGHTALYWYRQSLGQGLEFLIYFQGNSAPDKSGLPSDRFSAERTGGSVSTLTIQRTQQEDSAVYLCASSLLGRPDTQYFGPGTRLTVL.

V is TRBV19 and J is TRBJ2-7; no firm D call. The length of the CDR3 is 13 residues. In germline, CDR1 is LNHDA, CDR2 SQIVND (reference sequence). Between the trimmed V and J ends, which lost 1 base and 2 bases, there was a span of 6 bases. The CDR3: CASSIGSAYEQYF. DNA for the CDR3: TGTGCCAGTAGTATAGGATCCGCCTACGAGCAGTACTTC.

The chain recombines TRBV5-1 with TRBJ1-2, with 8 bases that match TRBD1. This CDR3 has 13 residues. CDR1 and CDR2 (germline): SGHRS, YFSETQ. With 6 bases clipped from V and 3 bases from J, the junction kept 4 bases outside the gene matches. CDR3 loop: CASNSGQDYGYTF. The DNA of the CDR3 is TGCGCCAGCAATTCGGGACAGGACTATGGCTACACCTTC.

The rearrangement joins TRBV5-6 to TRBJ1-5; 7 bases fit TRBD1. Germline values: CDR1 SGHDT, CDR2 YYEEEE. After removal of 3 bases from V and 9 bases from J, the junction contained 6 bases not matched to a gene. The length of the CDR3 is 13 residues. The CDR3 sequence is CASSYGTVPPQHF. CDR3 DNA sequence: TGTGCCAGCAGCTACGGGACAGTTCCGCCCCAGCATTTT.

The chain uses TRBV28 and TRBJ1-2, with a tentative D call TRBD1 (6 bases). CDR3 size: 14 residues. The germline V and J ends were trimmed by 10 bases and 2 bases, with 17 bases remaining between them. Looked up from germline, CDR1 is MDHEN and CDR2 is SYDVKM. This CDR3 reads CATKLAGTNYGYTF. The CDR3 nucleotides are TGTGCCACCAAATTGGCCGGGACAAACTATGGCTACACCTTC.

CDR3 DNA: TGTGCCAGCAGTTTTGAGACTAACACCGGGGAGCTGTTTTTT. This codes for CASSFETNTGELFF. The chain recombines TRBV28 with TRBJ2-2; no reliable D call. V lost 3 bases, J lost 2 bases, and 7 bases lay in between. The CDR3 is 14 amino acids. CDR1 is MDHEN, CDR2 SYDVKM, per germline.

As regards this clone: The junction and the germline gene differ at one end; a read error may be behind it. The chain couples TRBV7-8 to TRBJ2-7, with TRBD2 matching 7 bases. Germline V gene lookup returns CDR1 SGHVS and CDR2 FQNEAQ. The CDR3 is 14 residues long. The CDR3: CASSFMTSSDEQYF. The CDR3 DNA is TGTGCCAGCAGCTTTATGACTAGCTCCGACGAGCAGTACTTC.

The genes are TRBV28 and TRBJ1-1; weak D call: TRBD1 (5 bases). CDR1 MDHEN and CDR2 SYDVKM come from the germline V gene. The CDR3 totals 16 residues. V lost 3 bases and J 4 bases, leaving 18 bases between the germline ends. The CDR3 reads CASSFEGRAGPTEAFF. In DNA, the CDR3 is TGTGCCAGCAGTTTCGAGGGACGGGCAGGGCCCACTGAAGCTTTCTTT.

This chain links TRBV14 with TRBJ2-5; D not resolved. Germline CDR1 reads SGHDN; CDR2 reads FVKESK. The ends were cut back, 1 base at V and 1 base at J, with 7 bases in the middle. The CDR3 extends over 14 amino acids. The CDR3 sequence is CASSQAPTQETQYF. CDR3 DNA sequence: TGTGCCAGCAGCCAAGCTCCGACCCAAGAGACCCAGTACTTC.

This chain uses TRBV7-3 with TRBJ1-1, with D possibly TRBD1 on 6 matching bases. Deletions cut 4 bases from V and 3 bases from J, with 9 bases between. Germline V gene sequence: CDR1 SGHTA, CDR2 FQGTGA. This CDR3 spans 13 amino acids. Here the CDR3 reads CASSYQGYTEAFF. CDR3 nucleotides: TGTGCCAGCAGCTATCAGGGGTACACTGAAGCTTTCTTT.

The CDR3 spells CASSQDQATYGYTF. The CDR3 bases are TGTGCCAGCAGCCAAGATCAGGCCACCTATGGCTACACCTTC. The rearrangement joins TRBV14 to TRBJ1-2; D not resolved. The germline CDR1 and CDR2 sequences are SGHDN and FVKESK. V lost 0 bases, J lost 4 bases, and 9 bases lay in between. This CDR3 comprises 14 residues. Together with reference TRBV14 and TRBJ1-2, the CDR3 gives the full variable domain: EAGVTQFPSHSVIEKGQTVTLRCDPISGHDNLYWYRRVMGKEIKFLLHFVKESKQDESGMPNNRFLAERTGGTYSTLKVQPAELEDSGVYFCASSQDQATYGYTFGSGTRLTVV.

DNA of the CDR3: TGTGCCAGCAGCCGAGCCGGGAACTATGGCTACACCTTC. Protein: CASSRAGNYGYTF. The chain couples TRBV6-5 to TRBJ1-2; D call uncertain. The CDR3 is 13 amino acids. The ends were cut back, 6 bases at V and 2 bases at J, with 10 bases in the middle. CDR1 is MNHEY and CDR2 is SVGAGI in the germline V gene.

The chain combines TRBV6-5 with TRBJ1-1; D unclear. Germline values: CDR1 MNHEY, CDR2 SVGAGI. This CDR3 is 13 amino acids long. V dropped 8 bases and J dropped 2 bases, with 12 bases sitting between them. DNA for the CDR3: TGTGCCAGCCAGATTTACTACAACACTGAAGCTTTCTTT. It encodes CASQIYYNTEAFF.

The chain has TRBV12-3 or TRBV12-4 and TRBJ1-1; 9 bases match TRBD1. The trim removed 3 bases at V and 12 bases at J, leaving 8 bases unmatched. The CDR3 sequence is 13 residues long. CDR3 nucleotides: TGTGCCAGCAGTTTGAGGGACAGGGAGGTTTCTTTCTTT. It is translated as CASSLRDREVSFF.

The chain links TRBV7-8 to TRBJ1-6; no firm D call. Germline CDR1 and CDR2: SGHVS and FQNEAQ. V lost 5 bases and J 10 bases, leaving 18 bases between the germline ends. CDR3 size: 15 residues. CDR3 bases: TGTGCCAGCAGCCCCGCCAAGGGTTGGGGATCACCCCTCCACTTT. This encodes CASSPAKGWGSPLHF.

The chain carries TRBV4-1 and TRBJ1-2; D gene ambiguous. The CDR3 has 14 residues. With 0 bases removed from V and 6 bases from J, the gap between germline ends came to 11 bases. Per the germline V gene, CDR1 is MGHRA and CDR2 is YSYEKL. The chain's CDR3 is CASSQELGFHGYTF. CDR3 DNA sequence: TGCGCCAGCAGCCAAGAATTAGGGTTCCATGGCTACACCTTC.

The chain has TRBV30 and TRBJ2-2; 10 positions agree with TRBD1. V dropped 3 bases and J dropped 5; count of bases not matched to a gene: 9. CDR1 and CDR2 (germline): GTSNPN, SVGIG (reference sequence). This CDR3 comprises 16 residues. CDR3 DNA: TGTGCCTGGAGAGTTCCCGGGACAGGGGTTACCGGGGAGCTGTTTTTT. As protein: CAWRVPGTGVTGELFF.

CDR3 in DNA: TGTGCCTGGAGTATAGGAGGTAATCAGCCCCAGCATTTT. Protein: CAWSIGGNQPQHF. The chain carries TRBV30 and TRBJ1-5; no reliable D call. The V end was cut by 2 bases, the J end by 4 bases, with 9 bases between. The germline CDR1 and CDR2 sequences are GTSNPN and SVGIG (reference sequence). CDR3 size: 13 residues. Full variable domain (rest looked up from reference TRBV30 and TRBJ1-5): SQTIHQWPATLVQPVGSPLSLECTVEGTSNPNLYWYRQAAGRGLQLLFYSVGIGQISSEVPQNLSASRPQDRQFILSSKKLLLSDSGFYLCAWSIGGNQPQHFGDGTRLSIL.